What follows is one T cell receptor (beta chain) and its context. The antigen is undetermined. Germline CDR1 KGHSH, CDR2 LQKENI. V lost 2 bases to trimming and J lost 1 base, with 8 bases between them. The CDR3 loop spans 14 amino acids. This PCR relied on a set of 60 Vbeta primers and 13 Jbeta primers. In the source study's methods: In a later analysis, of around 80 million unique beta chains, roughly 9.9 million appeared in at least two donors. The repertoire was sequenced with immunoSEQ multiplex PCR; TCRdb's copy has only in-frame clones and lacks some. V and J calls and clone size follow that table, whereas D and trimming were derived from the DNA. The sample contains some 130,000 clones, roughly four fifths of which appear only once. The entry originates in a study of cytomegalovirus exposure and HLA in healthy donors. Study-level results: Available immune exposure information covered CMV serostatus only. Earlier findings revealed that most TCR beta V segments proved productive either about 87% or about 30% of the time. Accounts indicate the classifier identified cytomegalovirus status with strong specificity and sensitivity.

This chain links TRBV18 with TRBJ1-1; D not resolved. The sequencing sample was made of PBMCs. This TCR was sampled from a woman aged 45-59 years in good health and CMV-seropositive. CDR3: CASSPSGTNTEAFF. CDR3 sequence (DNA): TGTGCCAGCTCACCATCAGGAACGAACACTGAAGCTTTCTTT.